This TCR beta chain was retrieved from a study of cytomegalovirus exposure and HLA in healthy donors. General study results and limits: As a later analysis showed, several of the most significant clusters appeared to be linked to common viral pathogens.

Donors counted as nominally healthy when sampled, yet unrecorded immune exposures were likely. This clone was detected a few times. Its antigen is undetermined. 13 Jbeta primers and 60 Vbeta primers were used for the PCR. The method was immunoSEQ multiplex PCR; TCRdb's version includes in-frame clones alone and lacks a portion of them. The profile covers 75,000 to 95,000 clones, with over 55% appearing a single time and 20% to 25% taken by the ten largest. Sample: PBMCs. The sequence derives from a woman in her forties or fifties in good health and CMV-seropositive.

CDR3 loop: CASSPPGNSNQPQHF. CDR3 sequence (DNA): TGTGCCAGCTCACCACCGGGCAATAGCAATCAGCCCCAGCATTTT. J is TRBJ1-5 and V is TRBV18; no reliable D call. Germline CDR1 is KGHSH and CDR2 is LQKENI. CDR3 length: 15 residues. V was trimmed by 0 bases and J by 0 bases, leaving 6 bases between them.